This TCR beta chain is drawn from a study of cytomegalovirus exposure and HLA in healthy donors. The PCR employed 60 Vbeta primers together with 13 Jbeta primers. Method: immunoSEQ multiplex PCR; TCRdb's copy keeps in-frame clones and lacks some. The profile shows about 190,000 clones, roughly four fifths of them singletons. A word on this clone: Its antigen is as yet unknown.

Study outcomes and limitations: Among TCR beta chains of equal frequency, HLA-associated ones were more clonally expanded in a later analysis.

The CDR3 contains 16 residues. V trimming: 4 bases; J trimming: 2 bases; junction bases outside the gene matches: 6. CDR1 SGHNT and CDR2 YYREEE come from the germline V gene (reference sequence). The TCR sequence derives from a woman between 25 and 40 years old in good health and CMV-seropositive. The genes are TRBV5-4 and TRBJ1-2, with 12 positions matching TRBD1. The specimen sequenced was PBMCs. CDR3 nucleotides: TGTGCCAGCAGCCCGGGACAGGGGGCGGGGAACTATGGCTACACCTTC. The encoded protein is CASSPGQGAGNYGYTF.